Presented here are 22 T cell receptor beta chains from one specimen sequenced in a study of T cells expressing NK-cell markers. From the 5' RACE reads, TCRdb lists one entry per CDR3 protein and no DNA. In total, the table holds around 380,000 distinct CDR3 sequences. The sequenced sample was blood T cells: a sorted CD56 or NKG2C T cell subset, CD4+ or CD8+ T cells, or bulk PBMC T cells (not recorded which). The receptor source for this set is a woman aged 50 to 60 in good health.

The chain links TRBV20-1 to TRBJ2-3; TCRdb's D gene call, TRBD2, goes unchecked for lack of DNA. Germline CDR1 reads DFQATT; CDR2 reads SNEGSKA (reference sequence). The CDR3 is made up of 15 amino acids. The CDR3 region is CSARDYPLPTDTQYF.

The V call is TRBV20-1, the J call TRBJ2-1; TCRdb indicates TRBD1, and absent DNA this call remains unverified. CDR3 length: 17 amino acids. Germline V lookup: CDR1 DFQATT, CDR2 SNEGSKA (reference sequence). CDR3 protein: CSAREWTVPTSYNEQFF.

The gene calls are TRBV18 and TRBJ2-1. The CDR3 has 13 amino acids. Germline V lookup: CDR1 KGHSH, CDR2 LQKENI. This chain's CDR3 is CASSPRDWNEQFF.

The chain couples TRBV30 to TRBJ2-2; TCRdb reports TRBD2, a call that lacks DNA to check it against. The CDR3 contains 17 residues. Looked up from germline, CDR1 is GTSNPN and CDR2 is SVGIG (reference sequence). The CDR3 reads CAWTTRLAGDVTGELFF.

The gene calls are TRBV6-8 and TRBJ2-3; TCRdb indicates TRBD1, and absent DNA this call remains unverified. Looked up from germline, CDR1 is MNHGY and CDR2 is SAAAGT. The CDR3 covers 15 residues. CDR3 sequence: CASITGGGPTDTQYF.

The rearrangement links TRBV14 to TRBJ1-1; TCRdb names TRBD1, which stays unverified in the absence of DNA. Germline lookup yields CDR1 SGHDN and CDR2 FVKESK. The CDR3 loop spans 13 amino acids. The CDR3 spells CASSWDRETEAFF. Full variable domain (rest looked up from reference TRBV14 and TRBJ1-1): EAGVTQFPSHSVIEKGQTVTLRCDPISGHDNLYWYRRVMGKEIKFLLHFVKESKQDESGMPNNRFLAERTGGTYSTLKVQPAELEDSGVYFCASSWDRETEAFFGQGTRLTVV.

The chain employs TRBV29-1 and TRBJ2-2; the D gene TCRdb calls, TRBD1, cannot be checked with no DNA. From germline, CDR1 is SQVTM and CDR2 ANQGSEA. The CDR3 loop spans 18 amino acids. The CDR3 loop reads CSVEGREYAGTETGELFF.

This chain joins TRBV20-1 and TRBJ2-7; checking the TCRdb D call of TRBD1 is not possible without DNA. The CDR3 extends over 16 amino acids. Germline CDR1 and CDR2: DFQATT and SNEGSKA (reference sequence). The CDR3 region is CSARDWGTGRSYEQYF.

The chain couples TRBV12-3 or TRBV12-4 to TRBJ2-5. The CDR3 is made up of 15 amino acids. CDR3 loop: CASSPYSGSQETQYF.

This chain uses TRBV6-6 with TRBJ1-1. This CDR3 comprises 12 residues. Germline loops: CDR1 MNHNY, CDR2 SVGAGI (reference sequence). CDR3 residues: CASSSGETEAFF.

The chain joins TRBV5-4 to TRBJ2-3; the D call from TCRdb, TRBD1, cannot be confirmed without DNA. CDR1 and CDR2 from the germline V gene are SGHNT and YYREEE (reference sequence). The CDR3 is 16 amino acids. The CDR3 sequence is CASRPIRAAGTDTQYF.

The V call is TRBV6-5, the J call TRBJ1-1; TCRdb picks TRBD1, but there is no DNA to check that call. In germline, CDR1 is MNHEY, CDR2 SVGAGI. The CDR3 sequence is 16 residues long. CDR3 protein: CASSIGQGAGITEAFF.

CDR3 sequence: CASSLWEGTLNTEAFF. This sequence joins TRBV12-3 or TRBV12-4 and TRBJ1-1. The CDR3 loop spans 16 amino acids.

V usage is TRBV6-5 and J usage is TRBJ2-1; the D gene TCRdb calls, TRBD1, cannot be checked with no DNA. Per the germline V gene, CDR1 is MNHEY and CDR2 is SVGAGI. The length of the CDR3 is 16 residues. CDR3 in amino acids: CASSPPGAGEHNEQFF.

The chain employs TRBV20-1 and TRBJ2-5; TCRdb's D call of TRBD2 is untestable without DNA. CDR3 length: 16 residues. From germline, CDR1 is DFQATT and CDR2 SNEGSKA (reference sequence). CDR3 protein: CSARRSSGSIQETQYF.

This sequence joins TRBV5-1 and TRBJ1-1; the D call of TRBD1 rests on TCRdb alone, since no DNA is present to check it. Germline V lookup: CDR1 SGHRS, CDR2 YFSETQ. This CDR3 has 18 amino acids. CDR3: CASSFSTGNGVWNTEAFF.

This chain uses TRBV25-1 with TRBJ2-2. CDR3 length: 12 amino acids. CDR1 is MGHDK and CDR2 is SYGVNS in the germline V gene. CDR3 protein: CASSEWGGELFF.

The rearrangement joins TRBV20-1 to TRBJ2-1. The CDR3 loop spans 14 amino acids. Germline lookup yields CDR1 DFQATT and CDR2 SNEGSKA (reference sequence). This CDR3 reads CSARIGGNYNEQFF.

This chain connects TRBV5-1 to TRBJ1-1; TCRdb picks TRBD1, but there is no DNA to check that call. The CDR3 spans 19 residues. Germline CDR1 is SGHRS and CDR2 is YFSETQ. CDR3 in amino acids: CASSQSPGGAVAMNTEAFF.

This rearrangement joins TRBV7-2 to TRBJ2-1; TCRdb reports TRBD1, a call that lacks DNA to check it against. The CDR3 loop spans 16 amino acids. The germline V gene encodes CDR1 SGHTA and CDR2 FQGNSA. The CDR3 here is CASSEDLGQFYNEQFF.

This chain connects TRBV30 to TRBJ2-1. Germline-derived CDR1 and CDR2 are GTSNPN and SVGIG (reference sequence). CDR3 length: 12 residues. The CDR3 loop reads CAWSHSSNEQFF.

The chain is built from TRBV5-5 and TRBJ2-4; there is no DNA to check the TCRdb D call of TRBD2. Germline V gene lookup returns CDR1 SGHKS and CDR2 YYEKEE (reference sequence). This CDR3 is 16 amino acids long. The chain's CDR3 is CASSTGLAGAKNIQYF.